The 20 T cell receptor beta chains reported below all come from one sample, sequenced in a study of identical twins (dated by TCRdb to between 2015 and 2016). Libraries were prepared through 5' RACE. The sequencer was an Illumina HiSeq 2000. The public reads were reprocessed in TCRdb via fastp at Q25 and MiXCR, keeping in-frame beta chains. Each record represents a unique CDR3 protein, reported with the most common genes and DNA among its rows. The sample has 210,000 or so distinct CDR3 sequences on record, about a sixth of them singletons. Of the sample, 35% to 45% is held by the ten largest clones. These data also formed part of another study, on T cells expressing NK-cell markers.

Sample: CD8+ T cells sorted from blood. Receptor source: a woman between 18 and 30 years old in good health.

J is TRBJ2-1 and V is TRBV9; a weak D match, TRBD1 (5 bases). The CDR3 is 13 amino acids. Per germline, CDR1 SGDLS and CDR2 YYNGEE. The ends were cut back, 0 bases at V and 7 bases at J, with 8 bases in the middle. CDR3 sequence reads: CASSVGNRNEQFF. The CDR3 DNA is TGTGCCAGCAGCGTAGGAAACAGGAATGAGCAGTTCTTC.

The CDR3 sequence is CSAPRGAADNSPLHF. CDR3 in DNA: TGCAGTGCTCCCCGGGGGGCAGCCGATAATTCACCCCTCCACTTT. This chain connects TRBV20-1 to TRBJ1-6, with D perhaps TRBD1 (6 bases). V dropped 5 bases and J dropped 5 bases, with 16 bases sitting between them. This CDR3 is built from 15 residues. In germline, CDR1 is DFQATT, CDR2 SNEGSKA (reference sequence).

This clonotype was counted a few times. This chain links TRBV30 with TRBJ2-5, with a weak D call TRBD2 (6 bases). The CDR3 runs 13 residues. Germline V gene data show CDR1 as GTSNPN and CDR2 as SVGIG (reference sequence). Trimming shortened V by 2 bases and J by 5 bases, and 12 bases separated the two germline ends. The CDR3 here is CAWSIGLRETQYF. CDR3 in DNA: TGTGCCTGGAGTATCGGACTACGGGAGACCCAGTACTTC.

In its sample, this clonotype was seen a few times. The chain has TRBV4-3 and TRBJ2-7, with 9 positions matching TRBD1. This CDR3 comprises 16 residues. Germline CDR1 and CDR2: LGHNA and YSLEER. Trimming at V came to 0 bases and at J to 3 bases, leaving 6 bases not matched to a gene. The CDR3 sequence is CASSQDEGTGSYEQYF. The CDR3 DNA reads TGCGCCAGCAGCCAAGATGAGGGGACAGGGAGCTACGAGCAGTACTTC.

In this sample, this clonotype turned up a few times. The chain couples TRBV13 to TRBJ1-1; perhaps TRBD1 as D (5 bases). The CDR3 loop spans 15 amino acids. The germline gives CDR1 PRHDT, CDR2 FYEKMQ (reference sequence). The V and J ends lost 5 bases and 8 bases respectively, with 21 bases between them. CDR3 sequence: CASSKERGLLYEAFF. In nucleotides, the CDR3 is TGTGCCAGCAGCAAAGAGAGGGGCTTGCTCTACGAAGCTTTCTTT.

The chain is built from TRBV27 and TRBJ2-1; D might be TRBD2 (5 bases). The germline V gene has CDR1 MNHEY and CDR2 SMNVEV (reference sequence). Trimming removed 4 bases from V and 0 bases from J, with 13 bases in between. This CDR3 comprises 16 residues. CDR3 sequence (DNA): TGTGCCAGCAGTTACATCAGCGGCGACTCCTACAATGAGCAGTTCTTC. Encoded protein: CASSYISGDSYNEQFF.

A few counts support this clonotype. The chain's CDR3 is CSARDPQRPYEQYF. The CDR3 DNA reads TGCAGTGCTAGAGATCCCCAGAGACCCTACGAGCAGTACTTC. The chain combines TRBV20-1 with TRBJ2-7; no definite D call. CDR1 and CDR2 (germline): DFQATT, SNEGSKA (reference sequence). The V and J ends lost 0 bases and 2 bases respectively, with 11 bases between them. CDR3 length: 14 amino acids.

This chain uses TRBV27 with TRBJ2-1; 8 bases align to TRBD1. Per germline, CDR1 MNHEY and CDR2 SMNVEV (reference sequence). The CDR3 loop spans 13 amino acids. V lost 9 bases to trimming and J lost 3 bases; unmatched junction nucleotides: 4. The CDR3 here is CASSGGYYNEQFF. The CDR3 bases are TGTGCCAGTTCAGGGGGCTACTACAATGAGCAGTTCTTC.

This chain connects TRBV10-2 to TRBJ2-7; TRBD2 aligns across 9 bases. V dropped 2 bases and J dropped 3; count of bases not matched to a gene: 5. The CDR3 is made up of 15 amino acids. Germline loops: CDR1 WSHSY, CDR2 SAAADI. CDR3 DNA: TGCGCCAGCAGTGAGACTAGCGGGTTTAACTACGAGCAGTACTTC. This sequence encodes CASSETSGFNYEQYF.

This CDR3 is CSASQADTYNEQFF. The CDR3 nucleotides read TGCAGTGCTAGTCAAGCGGATACCTACAATGAGCAGTTCTTC. This chain connects TRBV20-1 to TRBJ2-1, with D possibly matching TRBD2 (5 bases). Germline V gene lookup returns CDR1 DFQATT and CDR2 SNEGSKA (reference sequence). V was clipped by 3 bases and J by 2 bases, with 11 bases between them. The length of the CDR3 is 14 residues.

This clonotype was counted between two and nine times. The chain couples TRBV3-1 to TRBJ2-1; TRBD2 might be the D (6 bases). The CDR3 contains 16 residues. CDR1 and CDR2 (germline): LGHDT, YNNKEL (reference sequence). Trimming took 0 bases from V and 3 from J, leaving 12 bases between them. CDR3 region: CASSQDRFGGYNEQFF. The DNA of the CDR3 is TGTGCCAGCAGCCAAGATCGGTTCGGGGGCTACAATGAGCAGTTCTTC.

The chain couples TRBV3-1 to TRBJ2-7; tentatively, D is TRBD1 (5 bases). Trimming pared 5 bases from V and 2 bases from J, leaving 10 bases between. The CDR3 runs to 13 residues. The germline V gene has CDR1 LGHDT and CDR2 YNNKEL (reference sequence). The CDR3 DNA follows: TGTGCCAGCAGCGGCAGGGTGACCTACGAGCAGTACTTC. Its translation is CASSGRVTYEQYF.

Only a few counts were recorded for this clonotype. The CDR3 sequence is CASSFTPANTGELFF. DNA for the CDR3: TGTGCCAGCAGCTTTACGCCTGCGAACACCGGGGAGCTGTTTTTT. J is TRBJ2-2 and V is TRBV7-9; D unresolved. The V end lost 3 bases, the J end lost 0 bases, and 8 bases lay between the germline ends. The CDR3 is 15 amino acids. In germline, CDR1 is SEHNR, CDR2 FQNEAQ (reference sequence).

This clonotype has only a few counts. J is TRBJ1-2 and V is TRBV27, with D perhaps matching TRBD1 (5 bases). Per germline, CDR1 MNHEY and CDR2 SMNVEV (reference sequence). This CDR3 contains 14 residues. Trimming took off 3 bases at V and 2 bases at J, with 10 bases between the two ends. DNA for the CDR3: TGTGCCAGCAGTTTGACAGTGGCGAACTATGGCTACACCTTC. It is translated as CASSLTVANYGYTF.

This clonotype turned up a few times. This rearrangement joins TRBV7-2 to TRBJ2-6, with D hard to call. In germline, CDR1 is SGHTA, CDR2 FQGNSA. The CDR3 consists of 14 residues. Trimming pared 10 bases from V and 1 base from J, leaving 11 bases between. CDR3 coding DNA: TGTGCCACCATCTCCCGATCTGGGGCCAACGTCCTGACTTTC. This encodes CATISRSGANVLTF. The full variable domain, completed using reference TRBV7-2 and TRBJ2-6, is GAGVSQSPSNKVTEKGKDVELRCDPISGHTALYWYRQSLGQGLEFLIYFQGNSAPDKSGLPSDRFSAERTGGSVSTLTIQRTQQEDSAVYLCATISRSGANVLTFGAGSRLTVL.

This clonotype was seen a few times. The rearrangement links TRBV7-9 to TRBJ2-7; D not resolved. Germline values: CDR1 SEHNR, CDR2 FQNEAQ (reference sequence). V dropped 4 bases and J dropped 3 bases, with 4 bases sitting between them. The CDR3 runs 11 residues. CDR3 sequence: CASSSIYEQYF. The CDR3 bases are TGTGCCAGCAGCTCTATCTACGAGCAGTACTTC. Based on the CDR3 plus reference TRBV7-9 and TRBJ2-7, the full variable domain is DTGVSQNPRHKITKRGQNVTFRCDPISEHNRLYWYRQTLGQGPEFLTYFQNEAQLEKSRLLSDRFSAERPKGSFSTLEIQRTEQGDSAMYLCASSSIYEQYFGPGTRLTVT.

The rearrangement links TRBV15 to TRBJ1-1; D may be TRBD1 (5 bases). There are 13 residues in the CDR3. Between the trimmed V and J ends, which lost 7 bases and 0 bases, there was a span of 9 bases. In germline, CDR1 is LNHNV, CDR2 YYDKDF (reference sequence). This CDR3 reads CATTRTLNTEAFF. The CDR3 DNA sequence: TGTGCCACCACCCGGACACTGAACACTGAAGCTTTCTTT.

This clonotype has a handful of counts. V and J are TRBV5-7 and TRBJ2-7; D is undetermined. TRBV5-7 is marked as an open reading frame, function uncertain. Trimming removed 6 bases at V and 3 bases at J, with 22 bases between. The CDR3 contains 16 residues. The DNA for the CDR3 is TGTGCCAGCAACCCTGGGCTTTCTTATAAGGGCTACGAGCAGTACTTC. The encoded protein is CASNPGLSYKGYEQYF.

CDR3: CASRWGNEQYF. The CDR3 nucleotides are TGTGCCAGCAGGTGGGGCAATGAGCAGTACTTC. The rearrangement joins TRBV7-9 to TRBJ2-1, with D possibly matching TRBD1 (5 bases). The J call is doubtful: the DNA matches TRBJ2-7 better. In germline, CDR1 is SEHNR, CDR2 FQNEAQ (reference sequence). The CDR3 extends over 11 amino acids.

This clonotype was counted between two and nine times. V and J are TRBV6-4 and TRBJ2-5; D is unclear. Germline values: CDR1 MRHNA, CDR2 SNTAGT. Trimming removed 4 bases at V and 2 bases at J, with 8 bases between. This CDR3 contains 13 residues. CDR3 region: CASSVVNQETQYF. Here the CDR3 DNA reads TGTGCCAGCAGTGTAGTGAATCAAGAGACCCAGTACTTC.